The 30 T cell receptor beta chains below were found in one sample sequenced in a study of blood T cell repertoires in COVID-19. Data came from immunoSEQ multiplex PCR; TCRdb stores just in-frame clones and leaves some out. The sample contains 200,000 to 250,000 clones, roughly 83% of which appear only once. Material for sequencing was peripheral blood. Receptors originate from a man at least 80 years old with acute or convalescent COVID-19.

The V and J genes are TRBV19 and TRBJ2-2, with a tentative D call TRBD1 (6 bases). The ends were cut back, 6 bases at V and 7 bases at J, with 15 bases in the middle. The CDR3 is 14 amino acids. CDR1 is LNHDA and CDR2 is SQIVND in the germline V gene (reference sequence). The CDR3 is CASRLTGLVGELFF. The CDR3 nucleotides read TGTGCCAGTAGACTAACAGGGTTGGTCGGGGAGCTGTTTTTT.

The V and J genes are TRBV10-1 and TRBJ2-3; D remains ambiguous. The length of the CDR3 is 13 residues. Looked up from germline, CDR1 is WNHNN and CDR2 is SYGVQD (reference sequence). Between the trimmed V and J ends, which lost 3 bases and 5 bases, there was a span of 9 bases. The CDR3 nucleotides read TGCGCCAGCAGTGACCCGGGTAGAGATACGCAGTATTTT. Translation gives CASSDPGRDTQYF.

This clone is a singleton in its sample. The chain recombines TRBV15 with TRBJ1-3; D is unclear. The CDR3 runs to 14 residues. Looked up from germline, CDR1 is LNHNV and CDR2 is YYDKDF (reference sequence). Trimming stripped 1 base from V and 1 base from J, with 5 bases between. The DNA of the CDR3 is TGTGCCACCAGCAGAGCCAGATCTGGAAACACCATATATTTT. This codes for CATSRARSGNTIYF.

J is TRBJ1-2 and V is TRBV6-6; 10 nucleotides agree with TRBD1. V shed 0 bases, J shed 5 bases, and the junction held 6 bases outside the gene matches. Germline V CDR1 and CDR2: MNHNY, SVGAGI (reference sequence). The CDR3 consists of 16 residues. CDR3 in amino acids: CASSYSGQGRDYGYTF. For the CDR3, the DNA is TGTGCCAGCAGTTACTCGGGACAGGGGCGAGATTATGGCTACACCTTC.

The chain carries TRBV7-9 and TRBJ2-2; 7 nucleotides line up with TRBD2. CDR1 and CDR2 from the germline V gene are SEHNR and FQNEAQ (reference sequence). The CDR3 is 16 residues long. V gave up 5 bases and J gave up 7 bases; unmatched junction bases: 13. CDR3 amino acids: CASSPVGAGVDGELFF. The CDR3 DNA is TGTGCCAGCAGCCCCGTTGGTGCGGGGGTCGACGGGGAGCTGTTTTTT. The full variable domain, in which reference TRBV7-9 and TRBJ2-2 provide the parts outside the CDR3, is DTGVSQNPRHKITKRGQNVTFRCDPISEHNRLYWYRQTLGQGPEFLTYFQNEAQLEKSRLLSDRFSAERPKGSFSTLEIQRTEQGDSAMYLCASSPVGAGVDGELFFGEGSRLTVL.

In regard to this clone: The junction differs from germline at one of its ends, possibly a read error. J is TRBJ1-2 and V is TRBV14; unclear D gene. Per the germline V gene, CDR1 is SGHDN and CDR2 is FVKESK. The CDR3 covers 16 residues. In DNA, the CDR3 is TGTGCCGGCAGCCAAGTCTATAAGGGAGACGGGGATGGCTACACCTTC. Its protein product is CAGSQVYKGDGDGYTF.

V and J are TRBV19 and TRBJ2-5; 7 bases line up with TRBD2. This CDR3 region has 18 residues. Germline loops: CDR1 LNHDA, CDR2 SQIVND (reference sequence). The V segment lost 6 bases and the J segment 0 bases; nucleotides outside the gene matches: 16. Written as DNA, the CDR3 is TGTGCCAGTAGCCCAGGGAGGGGATATCGTGAGGACCAAGAGACCCAGTACTTC. Amino acid sequence: CASSPGRGYREDQETQYF.

The chain employs TRBV27 and TRBJ2-7, with D possibly TRBD1 on 5 matching bases. Trimming removed 2 bases from V and 5 bases from J, with 13 bases in between. This CDR3 has 14 residues. The germline V gene has CDR1 MNHEY and CDR2 SMNVEV (reference sequence). The CDR3: CASSLVTAPNEQYF. The CDR3 DNA reads as TGTGCCAGCAGTTTAGTGACAGCTCCTAACGAGCAGTACTTC.

The V call is TRBV14, the J call TRBJ1-1; D gene unclear. Trimming pared 1 base from V and 0 bases from J, leaving 6 bases between. This CDR3 comprises 14 residues. The germline CDR1 and CDR2 sequences are SGHDN and FVKESK. CDR3 DNA sequence: TGTGCCAGCAGCCAAGGTCCGTTGAACACTGAAGCTTTCTTT. It encodes CASSQGPLNTEAFF.

The chain couples TRBV6-5 to TRBJ1-6, with TRBD1 as a possible D gene (5 bases). The CDR3 spans 16 residues. CDR1 MNHEY and CDR2 SVGAGI come from the germline V gene. V was shortened by 4 bases and J by 10 bases, with 20 bases between the two germline ends. The CDR3 coding sequence is TGTGCCAGCAGTTTTTCCCCTACTCCAGGGAACTCACCCCTCCACTTT. It yields the protein CASSFSPTPGNSPLHF.

V is TRBV25-1 and J is TRBJ1-2, with D unclear. The ends were cut back, 0 bases at V and 3 bases at J, with 5 bases in the middle. Germline V gene sequence: CDR1 MGHDK, CDR2 SYGVNS. The CDR3 runs 13 residues. The CDR3 DNA reads TGTGCCAGCAGTGAATACGGGTACTATGGCTACACCTTC. Translation gives CASSEYGYYGYTF.

The chain links TRBV15 to TRBJ1-5; 10 nucleotides align to TRBD1. CDR1 is LNHNV and CDR2 is YYDKDF in the germline V gene (reference sequence). Germline trimming cut 3 bases from V and 7 bases from J; bases unmatched to any gene: 6. The CDR3 is made up of 15 amino acids. The CDR3 region is CATSRSGTGVQPQHF. Here the CDR3 DNA reads TGTGCCACCAGCAGGTCCGGGACAGGGGTCCAGCCCCAGCATTTT.

V and J are TRBV6-6 and TRBJ1-4; 8 bases fit TRBD1. V trimming: 5 bases; J trimming: 8 bases; junction bases outside the gene matches: 13. The CDR3 is 16 residues long. The germline V gene encodes CDR1 MNHNY and CDR2 SVGAGI (reference sequence). The CDR3 sequence: CASSRPSGGGGEKLFF. The CDR3 DNA reads TGTGCCAGCAGTCGGCCCTCAGGGGGCGGAGGAGAAAAACTGTTTTTT.

The chain has TRBV5-1 and TRBJ1-6, with 9 bases identical to TRBD1. The germline gives CDR1 SGHRS, CDR2 YFSETQ. The CDR3 is 14 amino acids. J gave up 8 bases and V 5 bases, and 5 bases lay outside the gene matches. The chain's CDR3 is CASRPGQGHSPLHF. DNA for the CDR3: TGCGCCAGCAGACCCGGACAGGGGCATTCACCCCTCCACTTT.

The chain carries TRBV4-3 and TRBJ2-6, with 12 bases matching TRBD1. Germline CDR1 and CDR2: LGHNA and YSLEER. Unmatched junction bases numbered 8, after V lost 2 bases and J lost 0 bases. The length of the CDR3 is 20 residues. CDR3 nucleotide sequence: TGCGCCAGCAGCCAATCTTCCGGGACAGGGGGCATCTCTGGGGCCAACGTCCTGACTTTC. Translating it yields CASSQSSGTGGISGANVLTF.

J is TRBJ2-3 and V is TRBV6-5; D remains ambiguous. Germline-derived CDR1 and CDR2 are MNHEY and SVGAGI. Trimming pared 0 bases from V and 6 bases from J, leaving 7 bases between. This CDR3 spans 13 amino acids. CDR3 in DNA: TGTGCCAGCAGTTACTCGATTCGGGATACGCAGTATTTT. This codes for CASSYSIRDTQYF.

The chain links TRBV27 to TRBJ1-2; 8 nucleotides match TRBD1. V trimming: 5 bases; J trimming: 2 bases; junction bases outside the gene matches: 13. The CDR3 is 17 amino acids. CDR1 and CDR2 (germline): MNHEY, SMNVEV (reference sequence). This CDR3 reads CASSARRTQGGNYGYTF. Here the CDR3 DNA reads TGTGCCAGCAGTGCCCGGCGGACACAGGGGGGCAACTATGGCTACACCTTC.

A single count supports this clone. J is TRBJ2-7 and V is TRBV5-4; 8 nucleotides line up with TRBD1. The V gene's germline CDR1 is SGHNT and CDR2 YYREEE (reference sequence). The CDR3 extends over 14 amino acids. The V and J ends lost 1 base and 2 bases, in that order; junction bases with no gene match: 2. CDR3 sequence (DNA): TGTGCCAGCAGCTTGCAGGGGGCGCCCTACGAGCAGTACTTC. Amino acid sequence: CASSLQGAPYEQYF.

V is TRBV10-1 and J is TRBJ2-3, with D unresolved. The V end lost 3 bases, the J end lost 10 bases, and 8 bases lay between the germline ends. CDR3 length equals 11 residues. Germline-derived CDR1 and CDR2 are WNHNN and SYGVQD (reference sequence). DNA for the CDR3: TGCGCCAGCAGTGACCCCCCGGCGCAGTATTTT. It specifies CASSDPPAQYF.

The chain employs TRBV7-9 and TRBJ2-2; 8 positions match TRBD2. CDR1 is SEHNR, CDR2 FQNEAQ, per germline (reference sequence). CDR3 length: 15 residues. V was pared by 5 bases and J by 5 bases, with 7 bases of the junction left unmatched. The CDR3 reads CASSQKSGRTGELFF. CDR3 DNA sequence: TGTGCCAGCAGCCAGAAAAGCGGGAGAACCGGGGAGCTGTTTTTT.

The chain carries TRBV7-9 and TRBJ1-1; D ambiguous. Trimming shortened V by 5 bases and J by 4 bases, and 8 bases separated the two germline ends. The CDR3 length is 12 residues. From germline, CDR1 is SEHNR and CDR2 FQNEAQ (reference sequence). This chain's CDR3 is CASSPGLTEAFF. The CDR3 nucleotides read TGTGCCAGCAGCCCGGGTCTCACTGAAGCTTTCTTT.

The chain carries TRBV5-1 and TRBJ2-2, with D possibly being TRBD1 (6 bases). Trimming stripped 5 bases from V and 0 bases from J, with 8 bases between. The CDR3 runs 14 residues. The germline CDR1 and CDR2 sequences are SGHRS and YFSETQ. CDR3 sequence reads: CASSRDTNTGELFF. DNA for the CDR3: TGCGCCAGCAGTAGGGACACGAACACCGGGGAGCTGTTTTTT.

The V call is TRBV11-2, the J call TRBJ1-6, with TRBD1 as a possible D gene (5 bases). Per the germline V gene, CDR1 is SGHAT and CDR2 is FQNNGV. The CDR3 runs 15 residues. V lost 5 bases and J lost 6, with 14 bases in between. The DNA for the CDR3 is TGTGCCAGCAGCCTCCGGGGGGAGAGTAATTCACCCCTCCACTTT. The encoded protein is CASSLRGESNSPLHF. Using reference TRBV11-2 and TRBJ1-6 for the parts outside the CDR3, the full variable domain is EAGVAQSPRYKIIEKRQSVAFWCNPISGHATLYWYQQILGQGPKLLIQFQNNGVVDDSQLPKDRFSAERLKGVDSTLKIQPAKLEDSAVYLCASSLRGESNSPLHFGNGTRLTVT.

The rearrangement links TRBV28 to TRBJ1-5, with D possibly being TRBD1 (6 bases). CDR3 size: 14 residues. With 8 bases removed from V and 2 bases from J, the gap between germline ends came to 13 bases. CDR1 is MDHEN, CDR2 SYDVKM, per germline. The CDR3 DNA reads as TGTGCCAGCCTACAGGGAAGTGGCAATCAGCCCCAGCATTTT. It encodes CASLQGSGNQPQHF.

The gene calls are TRBV7-2 and TRBJ1-3; D uncertain. CDR1 and CDR2 (germline): SGHTA, FQGNSA. CDR3 size: 14 residues. Trimming pared 5 bases from V and 3 bases from J, leaving 11 bases between. The CDR3, as DNA: TGTGCCAGCAGCCCTCAGACTATTGGAAACACCATATATTTT. It yields the protein CASSPQTIGNTIYF.

This clone has a single count. The gene calls are TRBV27 and TRBJ2-7, with D possibly being TRBD1 (5 bases). Trimming removed 0 bases at V and 7 bases at J, with 13 bases between. Germline CDR1 and CDR2: MNHEY and SMNVEV (reference sequence). The CDR3 is 14 residues long. The CDR3 protein is CASSLSTREGEQYF. DNA of the CDR3: TGTGCCAGCAGTTTATCAACCAGGGAAGGGGAGCAGTACTTC.

The DNA of the CDR3 is TGTGCCAGCAGTTTAAGGGGAAACTATGGCTACACCTTC. Amino acid sequence: CASSLRGNYGYTF. The V call is TRBV12-3 or TRBV12-4, the J call TRBJ1-2; a weak D match, TRBD1 (5 bases). V lost 2 bases and J lost 2, with 6 bases in between. The CDR3 extends over 13 amino acids.

This chain links TRBV19 with TRBJ2-1; TRBD2 matches at 11 bases. The germline gives CDR1 LNHDA, CDR2 SQIVND (reference sequence). Unmatched junction bases numbered 6, after V lost 3 bases and J lost 2 bases. There are 17 residues in the CDR3. The CDR3 sequence: CASSIRPSGGPYNEQFF. DNA for the CDR3: TGTGCCAGTAGTATTCGTCCTAGCGGGGGGCCCTACAATGAGCAGTTCTTC.

The chain combines TRBV28 with TRBJ1-2, with TRBD1 matching 8 bases. Germline V gives CDR1 MDHEN, CDR2 SYDVKM. V lost 3 bases to trimming and J lost 3 bases; unmatched junction nucleotides: 3. The CDR3 is made up of 14 amino acids. The CDR3 nucleotides read TGTGCCAGCAGTTTTCAGGGGGCGCACTATGGCTACACCTTC. Translating gives CASSFQGAHYGYTF.

The chain is built from TRBV6-5 and TRBJ1-1; D is perhaps TRBD1 (6 bases). The CDR3 is made up of 15 amino acids. From germline, CDR1 is MNHEY and CDR2 SVGAGI. With 6 bases removed from V and 5 bases from J, the gap between germline ends came to 19 bases. CDR3 region: CASRKGGEGRTEAFF. The CDR3 DNA sequence: TGTGCCAGCAGAAAAGGGGGGGAGGGAAGGACTGAAGCTTTCTTT.